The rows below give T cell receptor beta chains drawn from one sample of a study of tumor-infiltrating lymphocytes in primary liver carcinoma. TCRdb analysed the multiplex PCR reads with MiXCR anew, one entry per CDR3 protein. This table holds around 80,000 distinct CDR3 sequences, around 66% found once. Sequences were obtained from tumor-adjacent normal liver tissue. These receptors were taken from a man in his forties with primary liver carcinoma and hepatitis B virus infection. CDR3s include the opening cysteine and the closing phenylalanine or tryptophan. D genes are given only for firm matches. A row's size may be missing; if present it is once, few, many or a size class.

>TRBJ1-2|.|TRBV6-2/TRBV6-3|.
CATFGGGVSGYTF
TGTGCCACCTTTGGTGGGGGCGTCTCAGGCTACACCTTC
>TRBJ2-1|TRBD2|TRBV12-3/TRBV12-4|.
CASILAGVSYNEQFF
TGTGCCAGTATCTTAGCGGGCGTGTCCTACAATGAGCAGTTCTTC
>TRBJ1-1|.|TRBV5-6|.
CASSFRKGVMNIEAFF
TGTGCCAGCAGCTTTAGGAAAGGAGTCATGAACATTGAAGCTTTCTTT
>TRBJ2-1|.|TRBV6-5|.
CAVIGANDEQFF
TGTGCCGTAATCGGGGCGAACGATGAACAGTTCTTC
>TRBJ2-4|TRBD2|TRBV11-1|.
CASSFPGTSGTKNTQYF
TGTGCCAGCAGTTTTCCCGGGACTAGTGGGACCAAAAACACTCAGTACTTC
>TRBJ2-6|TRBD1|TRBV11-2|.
CASNMGEDRGISLSGANVLTF
TGTGCCAGCAACATGGGGGAAGACAGGGGCATTTCCCTCTCTGGGGCCAACGTCCTGACTTTC
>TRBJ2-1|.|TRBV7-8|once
CASSLVMRGEQFF
TGTGCCAGCAGCTTAGTCATGAGGGGAGAGCAGTTCTTC
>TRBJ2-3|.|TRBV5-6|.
CASSPGLGTDTQYF
TGTGCCAGCAGCCCCGGACTGGGGACAGATACGCAGTATTTT
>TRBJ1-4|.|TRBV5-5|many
CASSWETGNEKLFF
TGTGCCAGCAGCTGGGAAACAGGGAATGAAAAACTGTTTTTT
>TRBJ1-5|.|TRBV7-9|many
CASSLGGSSNQPQHF
TGTGCCAGCAGCTTGGGGGGATCGAGCAATCAGCCCCAGCATTTT
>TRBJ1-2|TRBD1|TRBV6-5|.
CARNKLGGTGNYGYTF
TGTGCCAGGAATAAACTCGGGGGGACAGGCAACTATGGCTACACCTTC
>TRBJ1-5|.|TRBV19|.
CASSMTPGGYQSQHF
TGTGCCAGCAGTATGACCCCGGGGGGGTATCAGTCCCAGCATTTT
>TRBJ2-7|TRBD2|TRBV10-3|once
CAISFGTSDFYEQYF
TGTGCCATCAGTTTCGGTACTAGCGACTTCTATGAGCAGTACTTC
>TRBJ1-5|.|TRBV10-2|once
CASCEQSYNNQPQHF
TGTGCCAGCTGTGAACAGTCCTATAACAATCAGCCCCAGCATTTT
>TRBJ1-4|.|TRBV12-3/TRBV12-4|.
CASSDGWANEKLFF
TGTGCCAGTAGTGATGGTTGGGCTAATGAAAAACTGTTTTTT
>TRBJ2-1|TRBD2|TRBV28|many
CASSPRTSGLYNEQFF
TGTGCCAGCAGTCCACGGACTAGCGGGCTGTACAATGAGCAGTTCTTC
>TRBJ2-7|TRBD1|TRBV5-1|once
CGSSSGQGARGQYF
TGCGGCAGCAGCTCCGGACAGGGGGCTAGGGGGCAGTACTTC
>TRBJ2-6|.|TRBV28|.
CASSSPAGANALTF
TGTGCCAGCAGCTCCCCCGCTGGGGCCAACGCCCTGACTTTC
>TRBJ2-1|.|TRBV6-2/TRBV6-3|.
CASSYRASWFF
TGTGCAAGCAGTTATCGTGCCTCCTGGTTCTTC
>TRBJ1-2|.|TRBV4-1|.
CASNQDSDPFYGYTF
TGCGCCAGCAACCAGGATTCGGACCCTTTCTATGGCTACACCTTC
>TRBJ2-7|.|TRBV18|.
CASSPLPGTPYGQYF
TGTGCCAGCTCACCACTTCCAGGGACCCCTTACGGGCAGTACTTC
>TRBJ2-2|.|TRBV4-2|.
CASSQERSMTGELFF
TGTGCCAGCAGTCAAGAAAGGTCGATGACCGGGGAGCTGTTTTTT
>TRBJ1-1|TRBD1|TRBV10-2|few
CASGQGAANTEAFF
TGCGCCAGCGGACAGGGGGCAGCGAACACTGAAGCTTTCTTT
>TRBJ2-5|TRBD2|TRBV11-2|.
CTSTLDPWPSGRGETQYF
TGTACCAGCACCTTAGATCCGTGGCCTAGCGGGAGAGGAGAGACCCAGTACTTC
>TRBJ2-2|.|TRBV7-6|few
CASSLVGGSSGELFF
TGTGCCAGCAGCTTAGTTGGGGGTTCTTCGGGGGAGCTGTTTTTT
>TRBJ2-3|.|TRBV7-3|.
CASSLGALSTDTQYF
TGTGCCAGCAGCCTCGGGGCTTTAAGCACAGATACGCAGTATTTT